What follows is one T cell receptor beta chain and its context. This entry belongs to a study of T-cell reconstitution after alpha-beta-depleted transplantation in children. Unique molecular identifiers were incorporated into the prepared TCRbeta library. TCRdb recomputed calls from the PCR reads with MiXCR, one row per CDR3 protein. The data hold roughly 220,000 distinct CDR3 sequences, with about 9.6% observed a single time. The specimen was PBMCs from the stem cell graft donor, collected from the stem cell graft. This TCR was recovered from a human donor who donated a stem cell graft to a child with SCID.

This CDR3 reads CASSENRDNEKLFF. The CDR3 region has the DNA TGTGCCAGCAGTGAAAACAGGGATAATGAAAAACTGTTTTTT. The rearrangement uses TRBV2 and TRBJ1-4, with TRBD1 as a possible D gene (6 bases). Germline V CDR1 and CDR2: SNHLY, FYNNEI. Trimming left V 2 bases short and J 4 bases short, with 8 bases between. This CDR3 region has 14 residues. Looking up the rest from reference TRBV2 and TRBJ1-4 gives the full variable domain: EPEVTQTPSHQVTQMGQEVILRCVPISNHLYFYWYRQILGQKVEFLVSFYNNEISEKSEIFDDQFSVERPDGSNFTLKIRSTKLEDSAMYFCASSENRDNEKLFFGSGTQLSVL.